What follows describes a single T cell receptor beta chain. This entry is derived from a study of blood T cell repertoires in COVID-19. The wider study: Samples of COVID-19 (acute and convalescent) were obtained from the United States, Italy and Spain.

Germline V gene lookup returns CDR1 MNHEY and CDR2 SMNVEV (reference sequence). The CDR3 totals 13 residues. With V trimmed by 7 bases and J by 5 bases, 6 bases remained unmatched. In the source study's methods: Amplification of reference gene primers provided the estimated nucleated cell counts. Sequencing used immunoSEQ multiplex PCR; TCRdb keeps in-frame clones, though not all of them. The V and J calls and clone size were taken over from that table, and D and trimming were inferred from the DNA. The repertoire holds about 270,000 clones, with around 85% as singletons. Material for sequencing was peripheral blood. This sequence joins TRBV27 and TRBJ1-1, with TRBD1 identical over 8 bases. The sequence was obtained from a woman between 25 and 40 years old with COVID-19, enrolled during active disease. CDR3 protein: CASKDREGTEAFF. The CDR3 DNA sequence: TGTGCCAGCAAGGACAGGGAGGGGACTGAAGCTTTCTTT.